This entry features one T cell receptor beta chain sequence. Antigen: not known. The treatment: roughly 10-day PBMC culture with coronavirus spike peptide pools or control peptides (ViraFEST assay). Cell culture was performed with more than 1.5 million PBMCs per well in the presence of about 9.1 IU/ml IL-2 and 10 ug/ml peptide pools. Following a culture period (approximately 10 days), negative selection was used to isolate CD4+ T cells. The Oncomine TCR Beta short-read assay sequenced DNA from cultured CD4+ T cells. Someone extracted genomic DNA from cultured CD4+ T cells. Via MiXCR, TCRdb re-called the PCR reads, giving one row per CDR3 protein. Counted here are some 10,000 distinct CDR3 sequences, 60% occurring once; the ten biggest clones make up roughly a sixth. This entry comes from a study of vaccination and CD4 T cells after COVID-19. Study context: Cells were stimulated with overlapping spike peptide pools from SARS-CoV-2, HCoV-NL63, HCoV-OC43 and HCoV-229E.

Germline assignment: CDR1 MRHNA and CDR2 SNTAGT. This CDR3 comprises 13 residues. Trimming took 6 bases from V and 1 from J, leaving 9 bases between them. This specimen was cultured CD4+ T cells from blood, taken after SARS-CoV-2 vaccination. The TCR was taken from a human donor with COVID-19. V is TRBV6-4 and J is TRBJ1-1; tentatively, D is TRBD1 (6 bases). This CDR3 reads CASRVGANTEAFF. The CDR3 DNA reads TGTGCCAGCAGAGTGGGGGCGAACACTGAAGCTTTCTTT.